This is a list of T cell receptor beta chains from one sample in a study of CD8+CD57+ T cells in acquired aplastic anemia. In TCRdb, the reads were re-called with MiXCR into one record per CDR3 protein. Among a few hundred thousand distinct CDR3 sequences listed, approximately 55% were seen once. The sequenced material came from sorted CD4+, CD8+, or CD8+CD57+ T cells (not recorded which) from PBMCs. These receptors all stem from a human donor with severe aplastic anemia or a healthy control (not recorded which). Each CDR3 is given with its conserved first and last residue. A D gene is named only where the DNA matches it firmly. Clone size is given for some rows only: seen once, a few or many times, or a class if the clone is expanded.

j_call,d_call,v_call,clone_size,cdr3_aa,cdr3_nt
TRBJ2-1,-,TRBV11-1,-,CASSLGVRGLRNNEQFF,TGCGCCAGCAGCTTGGGTGTTAGGGGATTACGAAACAATGAGCAGTTCTTC
TRBJ2-7,TRBD2,TRBV12-3/TRBV12-4,-,CASSSTGTSGNYEQYF,TGTGCCAGCAGTTCAACCGGGACTAGCGGGAACTACGAGCAGTACTTC
TRBJ1-5,-,TRBV2,few,CASRREGQPQHF,TGTGCCAGCAGGAGGGAGGGACAGCCCCAGCATTTT
TRBJ1-1,-,TRBV20-1,-,CSARQMTVYPEAFF,TGCAGTGCTAGACAGATGACAGTGTACCCTGAAGCTTTCTTT
TRBJ1-2,TRBD1,TRBV7-2,-,CASSDRGGYGYTF,TGTGCCAGCAGCGACAGGGGCGGCTATGGCTACACCTTC
TRBJ2-2,TRBD2,TRBV7-3,-,CASRRTSGGELFF,TGTGCCAGCAGAAGGACTAGCGGGGGGGAGCTGTTTTTT
TRBJ2-7,TRBD2,TRBV20-1,once,CSAIYGTSGGGAYEQYF,TGCAGTGCCATATACGGGACTAGCGGGGGTGGTGCCTACGAGCAGTACTTC
TRBJ1-1,-,TRBV2,few,CASSEDGNTEAFF,TGTGCCAGCAGTGAGGACGGTAACACTGAAGCTTTCTTT
TRBJ2-3,TRBD2,TRBV20-1,-,CSATMSGGALDTQYF,TGCAGTGCTACGATGAGCGGGGGGGCCTTGGATACGCAGTATTTT
TRBJ2-3,-,TRBV7-9,-,CASSLTSDTQYF,TGTGCCAGCAGTTTGACATCGGATACGCAGTATTTT
TRBJ1-4,TRBD1,TRBV9,-,CASSGDRGGEKLFF,TGTGCCAGCAGCGGCGACAGGGGGGGCGAAAAACTGTTTTTT